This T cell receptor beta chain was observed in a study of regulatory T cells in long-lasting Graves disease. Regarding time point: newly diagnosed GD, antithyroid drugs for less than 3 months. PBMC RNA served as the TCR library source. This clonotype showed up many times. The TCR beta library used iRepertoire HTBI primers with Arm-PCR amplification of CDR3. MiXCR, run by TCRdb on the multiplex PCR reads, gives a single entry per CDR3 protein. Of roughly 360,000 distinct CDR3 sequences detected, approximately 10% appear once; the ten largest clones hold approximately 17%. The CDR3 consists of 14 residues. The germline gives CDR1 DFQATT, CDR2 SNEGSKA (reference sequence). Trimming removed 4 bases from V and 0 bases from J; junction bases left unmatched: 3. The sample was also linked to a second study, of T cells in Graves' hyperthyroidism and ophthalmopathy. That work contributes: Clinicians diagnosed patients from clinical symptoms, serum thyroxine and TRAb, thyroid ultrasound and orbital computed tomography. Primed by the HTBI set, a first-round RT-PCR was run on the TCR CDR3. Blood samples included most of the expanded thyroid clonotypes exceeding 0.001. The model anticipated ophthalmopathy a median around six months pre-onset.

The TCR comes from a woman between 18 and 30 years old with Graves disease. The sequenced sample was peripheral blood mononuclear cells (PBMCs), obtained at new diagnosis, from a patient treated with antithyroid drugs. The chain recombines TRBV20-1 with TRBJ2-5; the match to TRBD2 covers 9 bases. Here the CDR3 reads CSAKSGGHQETQYF. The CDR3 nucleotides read TGCAGTGCTAAAAGCGGGGGGCACCAAGAGACCCAGTACTTC.